The 9 T cell receptor beta chains below come from one sample, sequenced in a study of CD8 T cells in Susac syndrome. With random hexamers, reverse transcription was performed on roughly 0.5 to 1 ug of RNA. TCRdb re-analysed the immunoSEQ multiplex PCR reads in MiXCR, keeping a single row per CDR3 protein. Here the sample spans roughly 190,000 distinct CDR3 sequences, 93% being singletons. Specimen: CD4+ T cells from PBMCs. These TCRs come from a human donor in good health.

This chain joins TRBV11-2 and TRBJ2-1; 9 bases match TRBD1. From germline, CDR1 is SGHAT and CDR2 FQNNGV. This CDR3 contains 14 residues. With V trimmed by 0 bases and J by 8 bases, 2 bases remained unmatched. CDR3 DNA: TGTGCCAGCAGCTTAGATTGGACAGGGGATGAGCAGTTCTTC. Translated: CASSLDWTGDEQFF.

This chain links TRBV7-2 with TRBJ1-6, with unresolved D. CDR3 size: 14 residues. The germline V gene has CDR1 SGHTA and CDR2 FQGNSA. The V gene lost 4 bases and the J gene lost 8 bases, with 12 bases spanning the gap. The CDR3 region has the DNA TGTGCCAGCAGCTATCCAGCCTTGTATTCACCCCTCCACTTT. It encodes CASSYPALYSPLHF.

This rearrangement joins TRBV27 to TRBJ1-1; 9 bases map to TRBD1. V gave up 2 bases and J gave up 6 bases; unmatched junction bases: 4. The CDR3 is 14 amino acids. CDR1 is MNHEY, CDR2 SMNVEV, per germline (reference sequence). CDR3 in amino acids: CASSLNRGLAEAFF. CDR3 sequence (DNA): TGTGCCAGCAGTTTAAACAGGGGGCTGGCTGAAGCTTTCTTT.

V gene TRBV30 combines with J gene TRBJ2-1; perhaps TRBD1 as D (6 bases). CDR1 GTSNPN and CDR2 SVGIG come from the germline V gene (reference sequence). The V and J ends lost 8 bases and 3 bases respectively, with 11 bases between them. The CDR3 totals 12 residues. This CDR3 reads CAQGKVYNEQFF. In nucleotides, the CDR3 is TGTGCCCAGGGGAAAGTCTACAATGAGCAGTTCTTC.

J is TRBJ2-2 and V is TRBV29-1; 12 positions agree with TRBD2. J was trimmed by 6 bases and V by 7 bases; bases with no gene match: 3. This CDR3 region has 13 residues. Per the germline V gene, CDR1 is SQVTM and CDR2 is ANQGSEA. CDR3 in amino acids: CSAASGGAGELFF. The CDR3, as DNA: TGCAGCGCGGCTAGCGGGGGGGCCGGGGAGCTGTTTTTT.

The chain links TRBV7-2 to TRBJ2-7; 8 bases line up with TRBD1. The junction had 12 bases not matched to a gene; V was cut back by 4 bases and J by 7 bases. Germline loops: CDR1 SGHTA, CDR2 FQGNSA. The CDR3 consists of 15 residues. The CDR3 sequence: CASSSSGQGRTEQYF. As DNA, the CDR3 is TGTGCCAGCAGCTCCTCCGGACAGGGTAGAACGGAGCAGTACTTC.

The CDR3 bases are TGTGCCAGCAGTTTAGGTAGCGGGGGGACACTGGTTCGTTGGACCCAGTACTTC. Its translation: CASSLGSGGTLVRWTQYF. V and J are TRBV28 and TRBJ2-5; 10 nucleotides match TRBD2. This CDR3 region has 18 residues. CDR1 and CDR2 from the germline V gene are MDHEN and SYDVKM. Trimming took 2 bases from V and 7 from J; bases not matched to a gene: 16.

The chain combines TRBV2 with TRBJ1-5; TRBD1 might be the D (5 bases). V shed 7 bases and J shed 7 bases, with 11 bases lying between them. The V gene's germline CDR1 is SNHLY and CDR2 FYNNEI. The CDR3 has 12 residues. CDR3 in DNA: TGTGCCAGCACCGACCCAGGGCAGCCCCAGCATTTT. Translating gives CASTDPGQPQHF.

The chain carries TRBV19 and TRBJ1-5; D gene unclear. Germline V gene lookup returns CDR1 LNHDA and CDR2 SQIVND (reference sequence). This CDR3 spans 11 amino acids. With 4 bases removed from V and 9 bases from J, the gap between germline ends came to 7 bases. Here the CDR3 reads CASSTPGPQHF. CDR3 nucleotide sequence: TGTGCCAGTAGTACGCCGGGGCCCCAGCATTTT.